Described below is a single T cell receptor (beta chain) sequence and its context. What it recognizes is unknown. Both ends of each TCR cDNA library bore sample-specific barcodes. TCRdb redid the calling of the 5' RACE reads with MiXCR, one entry per CDR3 protein. Of 300,000 to 450,000 distinct CDR3 sequences in the sample, roughly 28% were seen once. The data originate from a study of identical twins' blood T cells. Regarding the study as a whole: Twin similarity might stem from environmental factors, not only genetics. Mainly, cloneset size products determined shared clonotypes, twins included.

CDR1 and CDR2 (germline): DFQATT, SNEGSKA (reference sequence). Trimming removed 0 bases from V and 0 bases from J, with 9 bases in between. This CDR3 has 15 amino acids. The sequenced sample consisted of PBMCs. The V call is TRBV20-1, the J call TRBJ1-3; D gene ambiguous. This receptor was identified in a woman aged 18 to 50 in good health. DNA for the CDR3: TGCAGTGCTAGAGATCGAGGCCTCTCTGGAAACACCATATATTTT. Its protein product is CSARDRGLSGNTIYF.